This T cell receptor beta chain is drawn from a study of shared clonotypes between healthy human individuals. Notes on the study in general: Rarefaction curves obtained for sorted subsets showed sequencing incomplete despite large depth. A reduction in generation probabilities was seen for non-shared clonotypes relative to those shared by all four donors.

Cells designated naive CD8 were CD45RO-negative and were positively selected for CCR7, with terminally differentiated effector memory CD45RA+ cells excluded. Every subset had its genomic DNA shared out evenly among several immunoSEQ plates. The protocol was immunoSEQ multiplex PCR, while the TCRdb copy is restricted to in-frame clones and leaves out a portion. The sample comprises about 2.2 million clones, roughly 93% of which are singletons, and about 1.6% rests with the top ten. This clone has more than one count but fewer than ten. Antigen unknown. The CDR3 is made up of 14 amino acids. Germline V gene data show CDR1 as MNHEY and CDR2 as SMNVEV (reference sequence). The germline V and J ends were trimmed by 5 bases and 4 bases, with 14 bases remaining between them.

The source material was naive CD8+ T cells from PBMCs. V is TRBV27 and J is TRBJ1-1, with TRBD1 as a possible D gene (5 bases). The TCR originated in a man between 18 and 29 years old in good health. Some clones in this sample may be carry-over from other donors' samples. The CDR3 loop reads CASSIGGPSTEAFF. CDR3 DNA sequence: TGTGCCAGCAGTATCGGGGGTCCAAGCACTGAAGCTTTCTTT.